This T cell receptor beta chain was recorded in a study of T cell responses to AZD1222 COVID-19 vaccine. CDR3 length equals 15 residues. The germline gives CDR1 SGHDN, CDR2 FVKESK. V lost 1 base, J lost 7 bases, and 17 bases lay in between. The data were produced by immunoSEQ multiplex PCR, yet TCRdb's version contains in-frame clones alone and is incomplete. The data hold approximately 180,000 clones, with roughly 88% observed a single time. This rearrangement joins TRBV14 to TRBJ2-7; D possibly corresponds to TRBD1 (6 bases). The sample consisted of peripheral blood, taken on day 0 of AZD1222 vaccination. This TCR derives from an adult in good health. The CDR3 bases are TGTGCCAGCAGCCAAGCAGGGGCGCAGTTGGGTGAGCAGTACTTC. Protein product: CASSQAGAQLGEQYF.